This T cell receptor beta chain was sequenced during a study of vaccination effects on CD4 cells after COVID-19. Study at large: Samples collected post-vaccine were obtained a median of 72 days after the second dose.

The sample holds a few counts of this clone. Its antigen is unidentified. The CDR3 spans 14 residues. Germline CDR1 LGHNA, CDR2 YSLEER. The V end lost 0 bases, the J end lost 4 bases, and 9 bases lay between the germline ends. Some clones are missing from TCRdb's copy, which holds only in-frame ones; the method was immunoSEQ multiplex PCR. Counted here are more than 20,000 clones, over 75% occurring once; the ten biggest clones make up about 6.5%. Expansion of antigen-specific CD4+ T cells with viral peptide pools was carried out by the ViraFEST assay before sequencing. Following a 10-day culture, CD4+ T cells were purified. Of the BNT162b2 and mRNA-1273 vaccines, participants received two doses of one or the other. On day 3 and again on day 7, half the medium was replaced with IL-2 medium.

This sample comprised CD4+ T cells from PBMCs cultured with SARS-CoV-2 spike peptides, obtained after COVID-19 vaccination. This sequence joins TRBV4-3 and TRBJ1-2, with unresolved D. The TCR was taken from a human donor who received a COVID-19 vaccine. Some clones in this sample may be carry-over from other donors' samples. The CDR3 DNA reads as TGCGCCAGCAGCCAAGATAGGGCAGGCTATGGCTACACCTTC. Translated: CASSQDRAGYGYTF.